This TCR beta chain derives from a study of Ad26.COV2.S vaccination and SARS-CoV-2 variants. Treatment reported: roughly 19 received Ad26.COV2.S at low or high dose, single or two shots; roughly 5 received placebo; per-sample allocation not given. At day 63 after the first vaccine or placebo injection, samples were drawn. Sequenced by immunoSEQ multiplex PCR; TCRdb stores in-frame clones only, minus some. The sample has around 400,000 clones, 83% seen once. V was pared by 6 bases and J by 0 bases, with 19 bases of the junction left unmatched. The germline V gene encodes CDR1 MNHEY and CDR2 SMNVEV (reference sequence). The CDR3 length is 21 residues.

The source was peripheral blood, collected in a trial of Ad26.COV2.S vaccine versus placebo. The rearrangement joins TRBV27 to TRBJ2-2, with 10 nucleotides matching TRBD2. This clonotype originated in a person between 18 and 59 years old who received the Ad26.COV2.S COVID-19 vaccine or a placebo. CDR3 loop: CASRNYPGLATQAANTGELFF. CDR3 in DNA: TGTGCCAGCAGAAACTATCCGGGACTAGCGACTCAGGCCGCGAACACCGGGGAGCTGTTTTTT.